Listed below are T cell receptor beta chains from one sample, sequenced in a study of shared clonotypes between healthy human individuals. Libraries were prepared by immunoSEQ multiplex PCR; TCRdb keeps only in-frame clonotypes and omits some of them. The profile shows approximately 2.4 million clones, approximately 95% of them singletons. Sample: naive CD4+ T cells sorted from blood. The receptors were sampled from a man between 18 and 35 years old in good health. The CDR3 runs from the conserved cysteine through the conserved F or W. D genes are given only for firm matches. A clone size is listed for some rows: how often the clone was seen (once, few, many), or a class if it is expanded.

v_gene: TRBV4-1; j_gene: TRBJ1-5; abundance: -; d_gene: -; CDR3nt: TGCGCCAGCAGCCAGTACAGGGATCAGCCCCAGCATTTT; CDR3aa: CASSQYRDQPQHF
v_gene: TRBV11-2; j_gene: TRBJ2-2; abundance: -; d_gene: TRBD2; CDR3nt: TGTGCCAGCAGCCCCAGCGGGAGACGGAACACCGGGGAGCTGTTTTTT; CDR3aa: CASSPSGRRNTGELFF
v_gene: TRBV12-5; j_gene: TRBJ2-3; abundance: -; d_gene: -; CDR3nt: TGTGCTAGTGGTGGACAGTATACGCAGTATTTT; CDR3aa: CASGGQYTQYF
v_gene: TRBV15; j_gene: TRBJ1-3; abundance: -; d_gene: -; CDR3nt: TGTGCCACCAGCAGGGACAGCATCTCTGGAAACACCATATATTTT; CDR3aa: CATSRDSISGNTIYF
v_gene: TRBV10-3; j_gene: TRBJ2-7; abundance: -; d_gene: TRBD1; CDR3nt: TGTGCCATCAGCCCCAGGGGGACCTCCTACGAGCAGTACTTC; CDR3aa: CAISPRGTSYEQYF
v_gene: TRBV20-1; j_gene: TRBJ1-1; abundance: once; d_gene: -; CDR3nt: TGCAGTGCTATCGCTGGCACTGAAGCTTTCTTT; CDR3aa: CSAIAGTEAFF
v_gene: TRBV4-1; j_gene: TRBJ2-7; abundance: -; d_gene: TRBD1; CDR3nt: TGCGCCAGCAGCCAAGGGGCAGACAGGGACCTTTTGGGGGAGCAGTACTTC; CDR3aa: CASSQGADRDLLGEQYF
v_gene: TRBV6-5; j_gene: TRBJ2-3; abundance: -; d_gene: TRBD1; CDR3nt: TGTGCCAGCACCAGACAGGGGGTTAGCACAGATACGCAGTATTTT; CDR3aa: CASTRQGVSTDTQYF
v_gene: TRBV5-1; j_gene: TRBJ2-5; abundance: -; d_gene: -; CDR3nt: TGCGCCAGCAGCTTGGGCGCTAGGGCCGCGACCCAGTACTTC; CDR3aa: CASSLGARAATQYF
v_gene: TRBV6-5; j_gene: TRBJ1-1; abundance: -; d_gene: -; CDR3nt: TGTGCCAGCAGCCGACAGACCCAAGGCCCTGAAGCTTTCTTT; CDR3aa: CASSRQTQGPEAFF
v_gene: TRBV30; j_gene: TRBJ2-7; abundance: -; d_gene: -; CDR3nt: TGTGCCTGGAGTGTCCCGATTGCCTACGAGCAGTACTTC; CDR3aa: CAWSVPIAYEQYF
v_gene: TRBV2; j_gene: TRBJ2-7; abundance: -; d_gene: TRBD1; CDR3nt: TGTGCCAGCAGCGAGACCGGGACAGGGAACAACGAGCAGTACTTC; CDR3aa: CASSETGTGNNEQYF
v_gene: TRBV5-1; j_gene: TRBJ1-6; abundance: once; d_gene: TRBD1; CDR3nt: TGCGCCAGCAGCAGTGCCTCGGGACAGGTTCATTCACCCCTCCACTTT; CDR3aa: CASSSASGQVHSPLHF
v_gene: TRBV6-6; j_gene: TRBJ1-1; abundance: -; d_gene: -; CDR3nt: TGTGCCAGCAGTCGTCCTGCAGTTACAGACACTGAAGCTTTCTTT; CDR3aa: CASSRPAVTDTEAFF
v_gene: TRBV5-1; j_gene: TRBJ2-1; abundance: once; d_gene: TRBD1; CDR3nt: TGCGCCAGCAGCTCAACAGGGGGCTCCTACAATGAGCAGTTCTTC; CDR3aa: CASSSTGGSYNEQFF
v_gene: TRBV6-9; j_gene: TRBJ2-7; abundance: -; d_gene: TRBD2; CDR3nt: TGTGCCAGCAGTTGCTGGACTAGCGCAAGGAGCTCCTACGAGCAGTACTTC; CDR3aa: CASSCWTSARSSYEQYF
v_gene: TRBV7-7; j_gene: TRBJ2-7; abundance: -; d_gene: -; CDR3nt: TGTGCTAGCAGCTTAGGTGTCGGAAACTACGAGCAGTACTTC; CDR3aa: CASSLGVGNYEQYF